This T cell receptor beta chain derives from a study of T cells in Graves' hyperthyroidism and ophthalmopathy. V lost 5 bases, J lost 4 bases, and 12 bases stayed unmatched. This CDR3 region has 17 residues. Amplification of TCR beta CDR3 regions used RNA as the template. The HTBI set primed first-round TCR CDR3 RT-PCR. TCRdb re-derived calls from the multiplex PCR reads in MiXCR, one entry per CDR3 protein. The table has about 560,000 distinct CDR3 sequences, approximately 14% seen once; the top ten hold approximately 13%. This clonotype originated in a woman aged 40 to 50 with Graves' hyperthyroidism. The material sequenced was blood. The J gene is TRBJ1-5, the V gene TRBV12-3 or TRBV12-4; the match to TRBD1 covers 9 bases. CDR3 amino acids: CASSTGTGRLLNQPQHF. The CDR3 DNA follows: TGTGCCAGCAGTACCGGGACAGGGCGGTTGCTGAATCAGCCCCAGCATTTT.